This T cell receptor (beta chain) was obtained from a study of shared clonotypes between healthy human individuals (dated by TCRdb to about 2020). With respect to the entire study: A few men and a couple of women, aged 18 to 49 years, made up the cohort. Between about 0.85 and 10 billion PBMCs per donor were obtained by leukapheresis. To increase sequencing depth and limit assay-specific biases, TCR repertoire library preparation and sequencing were carried out by different laboratories using diverse techniques. For each donor, CD4 naive and CD4 memory were each run on three plates, CD8 naive on two plates, and CD8 memory on one plate. The study deeply sequenced blood TCR repertoires of several healthy adults to estimate repertoire size and the extent of clonotype sharing between individuals.

On this clone itself: What this receptor recognizes is not known. No quality values exist for individual bases; no much larger clone is one base distant.

Study-level results and caveats: Only blood was sampled, and tissue TCR repertoires likely differ from those in blood. Across a few donors, approximately 5% of naive CD4, roughly 3.3% of naive CD8, approximately 2.5% of memory CD4, and 0.3% to 0.45% of memory CD8 clonotypes were shared. Incomplete sequencing was indicated by rarefaction of sorted-subset datasets, despite the large sequencing depth. Estimated clonotype richness was generally larger for naive than for memory subsets. Because the study included a small number of donors, the genetic and exposure-history diversity represented was limited. Compared with non-shared clonotypes, the clonotypes found in all four sorted-subset donors had higher generation probabilities. Pairwise subsampling indicated that sequencing depth was expected to affect the degree of clonotype sharing among donors.

Using the deep immunoSEQ assay, multiplex PCR amplified TCR CDR3 regions from genomic DNA. Extracted genomic DNA from each cell subset was spread evenly across all wells of several immunoSEQ 96-well plates, with each plate serving as a replicate. Each replicate PCR for sorted subsets received roughly 0.2 ug genomic DNA, equal to 28,000 or so T cell genomes. The purified libraries were quantified using a Qubit 3.0 fluorometer, sized with a Bioanalyzer 2100, and then quantified again using the KAPA Library Quantification kit. A separate single-read 150-cycle Illumina NextSeq 550 flow cell was used to sequence each immunoSEQ 96-well plate. The authors processed their data as follows. The immunoSEQ output contained only junctional sequences without quality scores, so filtering could not match that applied to full-length reads. To assign V/J genes and CDR3, sequences were annotated against IMGT germline references using PyIR, a Python wrapper for IgBLAST v1.9. Any read was removed if the V/J assignment was weak (E-value above 1e-6), the CDR3 was missing, or the read contained stop codons, out-of-frame junctions, or ambiguous translated residues. V3J clonotypes were defined by identical inferred V gene, J gene, and CDR3 amino acid sequence. Percentage overlap between repertoires was calculated by dividing the number of shared unique clonotypes by the size of the smaller repertoire. Richness of each repertoire was evaluated using RTK rarefaction, the Chao1 estimator, and Recon v2.1 estimates of unobserved clonotypes. OLGA was used to compute generation probabilities for all TCRbeta clonotypes that the gDNA method yielded from a few donors. TCRdb limited this immuneACCESS table to in-frame rearrangements with V and J called. A share of clones is missing; checked studies link under half to unresolved V genes, and the rest is unexplained. V and J calls and clone size follow that table, whereas D and trimming were derived from the DNA. Here the sample has millions of clones; over 85% occur a single time. Under 0.15% of the sample lies in the top ten.

V and J lose 3 bases and 0 bases, and a span of 13 bases separates them. From the cysteine up to the phenylalanine, the CDR3 has a length of 16 residues. This entry keeps only the CDR3 DNA: 48 bases, framed from base 1. CDR1 and CDR2 are drawn from the germline V gene: KGHSH, LQKENI. Donors were healthy HIV-negative adults with no recently reported acute infections or vaccinations. Every donor was a Caucasian adult residing in Nashville, Tennessee, USA. CD4+ T cells were enriched by magnetic negative selection; naive cells were then positively selected on CD45RA, and the negative fraction formed the memory subset. Blood was obtained by leukapheresis, after which PBMCs were separated by Ficoll-Histopaque density gradient centrifugation and cryopreserved in liquid nitrogen vapor phase. Analytical flow cytometry was used to check the purity and quantity of each magnetically sorted T cell population. Genomic DNA was isolated from every sorted fraction and measured by UV absorbance on a Nanodrop 2000c.

The chain joins TRBV18 to TRBJ2-3, with the identity of the D gene unclear. This clonotype was sampled from a man between 18 and 35 years old in good health. Sequencing was performed on naive CD4+ T cells sorted from blood. In the paper's terms, the cell subset or site label means: CD45RA+ positively selected. The CDR3 in this case is CASSPSDVPSTDTQYF. The bases read TGTGCCAGCTCACCGTCAGACGTACCTAGCACAGATACGCAGTATTTT.